The 21 T cell receptor beta chains listed next were all sequenced from one sample in a study of CD8+ T cells in alopecia areata. Reverse transcribed after extraction, RNA yielded cDNA as the sequencing template. Clones were sequenced by immunoSEQ multiplex PCR, and TCRdb holds only the in-frame ones, with some missing. Of fewer than 250,000 clones listed, less than 45% are singletons. Noted treatment: oral pan-JAK inhibitor, 5-10 mg twice daily. The sample consisted of CD4+ T cells sorted from blood, taken at approximately week 30, from a patient treated with tofacitinib. The receptors were gathered from a human donor with alopecia areata.

The chain carries TRBV30 and TRBJ2-1, with TRBD2 matching 8 bases. The J segment lost 5 bases and the V segment lost 5 bases, leaving 8 bases of the junction unmatched. The germline V gene encodes CDR1 GTSNPN and CDR2 SVGIG (reference sequence). The CDR3 length is 14 residues. The CDR3 protein is CAWGRLAIDNEQFF. CDR3 DNA: TGTGCCTGGGGTCGACTAGCGATTGACAATGAGCAGTTCTTC. Supplemented by reference TRBV30 and TRBJ2-1, the full variable domain reads SQTIHQWPATLVQPVGSPLSLECTVEGTSNPNLYWYRQAAGRGLQLLFYSVGIGQISSEVPQNLSASRPQDRQFILSSKKLLLSDSGFYLCAWGRLAIDNEQFFGPGTRLTVL.

This chain uses TRBV6-1 with TRBJ2-5; D gene ambiguous. CDR1 is MNHNS, CDR2 SASEGT, per germline. The V end was cut by 7 bases, the J end by 1 base, with 10 bases between. The CDR3 runs 13 residues. CDR3 sequence: CASTRQTQETQYF. Written as DNA, the CDR3 is TGTGCCAGCACTCGGCAGACCCAAGAGACCCAGTACTTC.

The table lists this clone with a few counts. The gene calls are TRBV27 and TRBJ1-5, with D perhaps TRBD1 (6 bases). V was clipped by 5 bases and J by 3 bases, with 20 bases between them. This CDR3 comprises 17 residues. Germline assignment: CDR1 MNHEY and CDR2 SMNVEV (reference sequence). CDR3 protein: CASSLYPLTGFNQPQHF. CDR3 coding DNA: TGTGCCAGCAGTCTATATCCCCTGACAGGATTCAATCAGCCCCAGCATTTT.

A few counts support this clone. This chain links TRBV30 with TRBJ1-2, with TRBD1 matching 8 bases. CDR3 size: 20 residues. Germline lookup yields CDR1 GTSNPN and CDR2 SVGIG (reference sequence). Germline trimming cut 4 bases from V and 7 bases from J; bases unmatched to any gene: 29. In DNA form, the CDR3 reads TGTGCCTGGACAGTCTCTCCCGGTAGTACTCGGGACAGGCCAGGCCCTGGCTACACCTTC. Its protein product is CAWTVSPGSTRDRPGPGYTF.

The gene calls are TRBV5-1 and TRBJ2-5; D perhaps matches TRBD1 (7 bases). V was trimmed by 2 bases and J by 4 bases, leaving 15 bases between them. CDR1 is SGHRS and CDR2 is YFSETQ in the germline V gene. CDR3 size: 15 residues. CDR3 sequence reads: CASSFMTGRIETQYF. CDR3 sequence (DNA): TGCGCCAGCAGCTTTATGACAGGGAGGATAGAGACCCAGTACTTC.

V usage is TRBV18 and J usage is TRBJ2-5; unclear D gene. The V gene lost 2 bases and the J gene lost 6 bases, with 4 bases spanning the gap. Looked up from germline, CDR1 is KGHSH and CDR2 is LQKENI. CDR3 size: 11 residues. CDR3 sequence (DNA): TGTGCCAGCTCACCATTGCAGACCCAGTACTTC. Its protein is CASSPLQTQYF.

The V call is TRBV27, the J call TRBJ1-6, with D unresolved. The CDR3 is made up of 15 amino acids. V dropped 0 bases and J dropped 5 bases, with 8 bases sitting between them. Looked up from germline, CDR1 is MNHEY and CDR2 is SMNVEV (reference sequence). Here the CDR3 reads CASSLSRAHNSPLHF. DNA of the CDR3: TGTGCCAGCAGTTTATCGAGAGCCCATAATTCACCCCTCCACTTT.

This chain connects TRBV4-2 to TRBJ2-3; no reliable D call. Trimming removed 1 base from V and 0 bases from J, with 11 bases in between. The CDR3 loop spans 16 amino acids. From germline, CDR1 is LGHNA and CDR2 YNFKEQ. CDR3 in DNA: TGTGCCAGCAGCCAAGCGACCGGGCCGAGCACAGATACGCAGTATTTT. It encodes CASSQATGPSTDTQYF.

The gene calls are TRBV2 and TRBJ1-5; 8 bases fit TRBD1. Unmatched junction bases numbered 12, after V lost 1 base and J lost 4 bases. The CDR3 contains 18 residues. Germline CDR1 is SNHLY and CDR2 is FYNNEI. CDR3: CASSEVLGPGGENQPQHF. CDR3 DNA sequence: TGTGCCAGCAGTGAAGTTTTGGGACCAGGGGGCGAAAATCAGCCCCAGCATTTT.

This chain links TRBV2 with TRBJ1-1; no definite D call. V lost 4 bases, J lost 7 bases, and 13 bases lay in between. This CDR3 spans 13 amino acids. CDR1 SNHLY and CDR2 FYNNEI come from the germline V gene. CDR3 amino acids: CASSAQDSGEAFF. In DNA form, the CDR3 reads TGTGCCAGCAGTGCTCAAGATTCGGGTGAAGCTTTCTTT.

This chain joins TRBV4-1 and TRBJ2-3, with D unclear. Germline CDR1 reads MGHRA; CDR2 reads YSYEKL. The V end lost 2 bases, the J end lost 4 bases, and 13 bases lay between the germline ends. The CDR3 covers 15 residues. CDR3 DNA sequence: TGCGCCAGCAGCCAAACTGACACTGCGGCAGATACGCAGTATTTT. Its translation: CASSQTDTAADTQYF.

This clone has just a few counts. The chain joins TRBV19 to TRBJ2-1; unclear D gene. The CDR3 has 12 residues. The V and J ends lost 11 bases and 8 bases respectively, with 16 bases between them. CDR1 is LNHDA and CDR2 is SQIVND in the germline V gene (reference sequence). The CDR3 spells CASEERGYEQFF. The CDR3 region has the DNA TGTGCCTCCGAGGAACGAGGCTATGAGCAGTTCTTC.

As DNA, the CDR3 is TGTGCCAGCAGACCCCCCGGGACAGGGAATGGCTACACCTTC. This codes for CASRPPGTGNGYTF. The rearrangement uses TRBV5-4 and TRBJ1-2, with 9 nucleotides matching TRBD1. This CDR3 is built from 14 residues. V lost 5 bases and J lost 6; bases outside the gene matches: 8. Germline CDR1 reads SGHNT; CDR2 reads YYREEE (reference sequence).

This chain links TRBV5-4 with TRBJ2-3; weak D call: TRBD2 (5 bases). Trimming shortened V by 5 bases and J by 3 bases, and 16 bases separated the two germline ends. The V gene's germline CDR1 is SGHNT and CDR2 YYREEE (reference sequence). This CDR3 has 15 residues. CDR3 loop: CASSVFGKRTDTQYF. CDR3 DNA: TGTGCCAGCAGTGTATTCGGGAAAAGGACAGATACGCAGTATTTT. Full variable domain (rest looked up from reference TRBV5-4 and TRBJ2-3): ETGVTQSPTHLIKTRGQQVTLRCSSQSGHNTVSWYQQALGQGPQFIFQYYREEENGRGNFPPRFSGLQFPNYSSELNVNALELDDSALYLCASSVFGKRTDTQYFGPGTRLTVL.

This clone has just a few counts. For the CDR3, the DNA is TGTGCCAGCTCACCAGGGAGTGGGGCCAATCAGCCCCAGCATTTT. Its protein product is CASSPGSGANQPQHF. The V and J genes are TRBV18 and TRBJ1-5; the D gene is possibly TRBD1 (5 bases). Germline V CDR1 and CDR2: KGHSH, LQKENI. The CDR3 runs 15 residues. Trimming took 2 bases from V and 3 from J, leaving 11 bases between them.

The gene calls are TRBV6-1 and TRBJ1-5; unclear D gene. Germline lookup yields CDR1 MNHNS and CDR2 SASEGT. The CDR3 is 13 residues long. Deletions cut 4 bases from V and 7 bases from J, with 11 bases between. The DNA of the CDR3 is TGTGCCAGCAGTGCGACAACGTGGCAGCCCCAGCATTTT. Encoded protein: CASSATTWQPQHF.

Concerning this clone itself: The sample contains more than one DNA sequence encoding this CDR3. The chain employs TRBV5-1 and TRBJ2-1; TRBD2 matches 9 bases. The trim removed 3 bases at V and 6 bases at J, leaving 7 bases unmatched. The CDR3 has 15 amino acids. Germline V CDR1 and CDR2: SGHRS, YFSETQ. The CDR3 spells CASSSGTSSSNEQFF. CDR3 coding DNA: TGCGCCAGCAGCTCCGGGACTAGCTCGTCCAATGAGCAGTTCTTC.

The chain is built from TRBV7-9 and TRBJ2-7; weak D call: TRBD1 (6 bases). V gave up 3 bases and J gave up 6 bases, with 30 bases separating them. CDR1 and CDR2 (germline): SEHNR, FQNEAQ (reference sequence). This CDR3 region has 19 residues. The CDR3 loop is CASSFQFGSVRQDLIEQYF. Written as DNA, the CDR3 is TGTGCCAGCAGCTTTCAGTTTGGCTCCGTGCGACAGGACCTTATCGAGCAGTACTTC. The full variable domain, completed using reference TRBV7-9 and TRBJ2-7, is DTGVSQNPRHKITKRGQNVTFRCDPISEHNRLYWYRQTLGQGPEFLTYFQNEAQLEKSRLLSDRFSAERPKGSFSTLEIQRTEQGDSAMYLCASSFQFGSVRQDLIEQYFGPGTRLTVT.

The chain employs TRBV30 and TRBJ2-2, with a possible D match to TRBD1 (6 bases). Germline CDR1 is GTSNPN and CDR2 is SVGIG (reference sequence). Deletions cut 3 bases from V and 3 bases from J, with 8 bases between. CDR3 length: 13 amino acids. CDR3: CAWRGTYTGELFF. The DNA of the CDR3 is TGTGCCTGGAGGGGGACATACACCGGGGAGCTGTTTTTT.

V usage is TRBV5-1 and J usage is TRBJ1-5; D perhaps matches TRBD1 (5 bases). CDR1 and CDR2 from the germline V gene are SGHRS and YFSETQ. The germline V and J ends were trimmed by 1 base and 1 base, with 9 bases remaining between them. The CDR3 totals 15 residues. The CDR3 loop reads CASSLNGGSNQPQHF. CDR3 coding DNA: TGCGCCAGCAGCTTGAACGGGGGGAGCAATCAGCCCCAGCATTTT. Full variable domain (rest looked up from reference TRBV5-1 and TRBJ1-5): KAGVTQTPRYLIKTRGQQVTLSCSPISGHRSVSWYQQTPGQGLQFLFEYFSETQRNKGNFPGRFSGRQFSNSRSEMNVSTLELGDSALYLCASSLNGGSNQPQHFGDGTRLSIL.

The rearrangement joins TRBV7-3 to TRBJ1-2; perhaps TRBD1 as D (6 bases). Germline V lookup: CDR1 SGHTA, CDR2 FQGTGA. V was clipped by 5 bases and J by 0 bases, with 13 bases between them. The CDR3 has 15 amino acids. Here the CDR3 DNA reads TGTGCCAGCAGCATACAGGGCCTAGCTAACTATGGCTACACCTTC. Translating it yields CASSIQGLANYGYTF.